Each of the 2 T cell receptor beta chains below was sequenced from the same sample in a study of shared clonotypes between healthy human individuals. Profiled with immunoSEQ multiplex PCR; TCRdb holds only in-frame clones, not every one. This repertoire shows 950,000 to 1,100,000 clones, around 74% found once; its top ten account for about 1.5%. The sequenced sample consisted of memory CD4+ T cells sorted from blood. The subset: CD45RA-negative fraction. The receptors here all came from a man aged 18 to 29 in good health.

This rearrangement joins TRBV5-1 to TRBJ2-2; TRBD1 matches 9 bases. The V gene's germline CDR1 is SGHRS and CDR2 YFSETQ. This CDR3 comprises 15 residues. Trimming removed 5 bases from V and 0 bases from J; junction bases left unmatched: 2. CDR3 DNA sequence: TGCGCCAGCAGTACAGGGGGCCCGAACACCGGGGAGCTGTTTTTT. The encoded protein is CASSTGGPNTGELFF.

The V gene is TRBV7-9, the J gene TRBJ2-7; TRBD2 is a possible D gene (6 bases). Germline-derived CDR1 and CDR2 are SEHNR and FQNEAQ (reference sequence). With 5 bases removed from V and 2 bases from J, the gap between germline ends came to 16 bases. The CDR3 loop spans 15 amino acids. CDR3 loop: CASSPTGTLTYEQYF. CDR3 bases: TGTGCCAGCAGCCCAACGGGGACTTTAACCTACGAGCAGTACTTC. Drawing the rest from reference TRBV7-9 and TRBJ2-7, the complete variable domain is DTGVSQNPRHKITKRGQNVTFRCDPISEHNRLYWYRQTLGQGPEFLTYFQNEAQLEKSRLLSDRFSAERPKGSFSTLEIQRTEQGDSAMYLCASSPTGTLTYEQYFGPGTRLTVT.